A selection of T cell receptor beta chains follows, all from one sample in a study of blood T cell repertoires in COVID-19. Repertoires were generated with immunoSEQ multiplex PCR, while TCRdb's copy carries only in-frame clones and drops some. The table lists 150,000 to 250,000 clones, approximately 84% of them singletons, with 6.5% to 9.5% in the top ten. Sequenced: PBMCs or T cells enriched from blood (not recorded which). These receptors were obtained from a man in his forties who had recovered from COVID-19. Both conserved end residues are part of each CDR3. D genes are given only for firm matches. Clone size is given for some rows only: seen once, a few or many times, or a class if the clone is expanded.

clone size | J gene | CDR3 length | D gene | V gene | CDR3 protein | CDR3 DNA
NA | TRBJ2-3 | 19 | TRBD1 | TRBV6-1 | CASSGEPGYTGEYTDTQYF | TGTGCCAGCAGTGGTGAACCCGGATATACAGGGGAGTACACAGATACGCAGTATTTT
NA | TRBJ2-3 | 14 | NA | TRBV18 | CASSPVAPTDTQYF | TGTGCCAGCTCACCGGTGGCCCCCACAGATACGCAGTATTTT
once | TRBJ2-2 | 17 | TRBD2 | TRBV5-4 | CASSPALGGRDTGELFF | TGTGCCAGCAGCCCCGCATTGGGAGGGCGTGACACCGGGGAGCTGTTTTTT
NA | TRBJ1-2 | 14 | NA | TRBV9 | CASSATLQGSGYTF | TGTGCCAGCAGCGCGACCCTTCAGGGTTCCGGCTACACCTTC
NA | TRBJ2-5 | 15 | TRBD2 | TRBV5-1 | CASSPSGGAGETQYF | TGCGCCAGCAGCCCGAGCGGGGGGGCCGGGGAGACCCAGTACTTC
once | TRBJ1-2 | 16 | TRBD1 | TRBV4-2 | CASSQPRTGVYDGYTF | TGTGCCAGCAGCCAGCCCAGGACAGGCGTGTATGACGGCTACACCTTC
NA | TRBJ1-2 | 15 | NA | TRBV11-2 | CASSLGQVRNYGYTF | TGTGCCAGCAGCTTAGGACAGGTCCGCAACTATGGCTACACCTTC
NA | TRBJ1-3 | 14 | NA | TRBV10-3 | CAISERDSGNTIYF | TGTGCCATCAGTGAGCGAGACTCTGGAAACACCATATATTTT
NA | TRBJ2-3 | 18 | TRBD2 | TRBV20-1 | CSASRTSGGHLSTDTQYF | TGCAGTGCTAGTCGGACTAGCGGGGGCCACTTGAGCACAGATACGCAGTATTTT
NA | TRBJ2-3 | 14 | TRBD1 | TRBV5-1 | CASSFRDSTNTQYF | TGCGCCAGCAGCTTTAGGGACAGCACAAATACGCAGTATTTT
once | TRBJ1-2 | 13 | NA | TRBV2 | CASSAGAGYGYTF | TGTGCCAGCTCCGCAGGGGCCGGCTATGGCTACACCTTC
NA | TRBJ1-2 | 13 | TRBD1 | TRBV11-2 | CASTGTGGTGYTF | TGTGCCAGCACCGGGACAGGGGGCACCGGCTACACCTTC
NA | TRBJ2-7 | 14 | TRBD1 | TRBV5-1 | CASSLGDSTYEQYF | TGCGCCAGCAGTTTGGGGGACAGTACCTACGAGCAGTACTTC
NA | TRBJ1-6 | 15 | NA | TRBV7-9 | CASSTQEAYNSPLHF | TGTGCCAGCAGTACCCAAGAGGCCTATAATTCACCCCTCCACTTT
few | TRBJ2-1 | 15 | NA | TRBV2 | CASSANQDIIDEQFF | TGTGCCAGCAGTGCAAACCAAGACATAATTGATGAGCAGTTCTTC
NA | TRBJ2-1 | 16 | TRBD1 | TRBV4-3 | CASSPVAGQGRHEQFF | TGCGCCAGCAGCCCTGTCGCGGGACAGGGAAGGCATGAGCAGTTCTTC
NA | TRBJ1-1 | 14 | NA | TRBV3-1/TRBV3-2 | CASSRDGVNTEAFF | TGTGCCAGCAGCCGTGACGGAGTGAACACTGAAGCTTTCTTT
NA | TRBJ2-1 | 13 | NA | TRBV5-4 | CASSLGEGGEQFF | TGTGCCAGCAGCTTAGGGGAGGGGGGTGAGCAGTTCTTC
NA | TRBJ2-1 | 15 | TRBD2 | TRBV7-9 | CASSPRSGVNNEQFF | TGTGCCAGCAGCCCTAGGAGCGGGGTTAACAATGAGCAGTTCTTC
NA | TRBJ2-7 | 16 | TRBD1 | TRBV5-6 | CASSSATGVRTYEQYF | TGTGCCAGCAGCTCGGCGACAGGGGTCAGAACCTACGAGCAGTACTTC
NA | TRBJ1-5 | 13 | NA | TRBV28 | CASRGGDRQPQHF | TGTGCCAGCCGAGGGGGGGACCGGCAGCCCCAGCATTTT
NA | TRBJ2-3 | 13 | NA | TRBV6-5 | CASRVQGSDTQYF | TGTGCCAGCAGGGTCCAGGGGTCAGATACGCAGTATTTT
NA | TRBJ2-2 | 16 | TRBD1 | TRBV7-9 | CASSNNDDRGTGELFF | TGTGCCAGCAGCAACAACGACGACAGGGGGACCGGGGAGCTGTTTTTT